This T cell receptor (beta chain) originates from a study of T cell repertoires in cytomegalovirus infection. Study outcomes and limitations: The study identified carriers of CMV plus the relevant HLA from cumulative public TCR beta family frequency. What dominated the ex vivo response were HLA-C-restricted CMV-specific TCR beta clonotypes.

This clonotype was detected only a few times. The antigen is not known. From the reads, TCRdb called clonotypes with MiXCR, one entry per CDR3 protein. Of 300,000 to 400,000 distinct CDR3 sequences listed, about 29% are singletons. Germline CDR1 and CDR2: LGHDT and YNNKEL (reference sequence). This CDR3 spans 14 amino acids. With 4 bases removed from V and 8 bases from J, the gap between germline ends came to 17 bases. Specimen: cultured PBMCs, collected from culture after CMV antigen stimulation. The sequence came from a human donor in good health (CMV status not recorded). Some clones in this sample may be carry-over from other donors' samples. This chain joins TRBV3-1 and TRBJ1-2; D unclear. The CDR3 protein is CASSRGYSREGYTF. The CDR3 region has the DNA TGTGCCAGCAGCCGAGGATACTCCCGGGAGGGCTACACCTTC.